The 23 T cell receptor beta chains below come from one sample, sequenced in a study of blood T cell repertoires in COVID-19. Assay: immunoSEQ multiplex PCR; the TCRdb copy retains only in-frame clones and omits some. Counted here are fewer than 200,000 clones, around 83% occurring once; the ten biggest clones make up 12% to 15%. The specimen was PBMCs or T cells enriched from blood (not recorded which). The receptors shown here come from a man over 45 who had recovered from COVID-19.

The gene calls are TRBV5-4 and TRBJ2-2, with D unclear. Germline CDR1 reads SGHNT; CDR2 reads YYREEE (reference sequence). The V and J ends lost 4 bases and 4 bases respectively, with 5 bases between them. This CDR3 has 12 residues. CDR3 sequence reads: CASSHSTGELFF. The CDR3 bases are TGTGCCAGCAGCCACAGCACCGGGGAGCTGTTTTTT.

A remark on this clone: The same CDR3 is also encoded by other DNA sequences in this sample. The chain uses TRBV5-4 and TRBJ2-7, with 9 bases identical to TRBD1. With V trimmed by 0 bases and J by 2 bases, 0 bases remained unmatched. The CDR3 extends over 14 amino acids. CDR1 is SGHNT, CDR2 YYREEE, per germline (reference sequence). The CDR3 region has the DNA TGTGCCAGCAGCTTGGGACAGGGGGCCTACGAGCAGTACTTC. Translating gives CASSLGQGAYEQYF.

CDR3 nucleotide sequence: TGTGCCAGCAGCCACCCGGGAGGATCAGCGCAGTACTTC. It yields the protein CASSHPGGSAQYF. V usage is TRBV4-2 and J usage is TRBJ2-7; 7 positions match TRBD2. Germline assignment: CDR1 LGHNA and CDR2 YNFKEQ. V shed 3 bases and J 9 bases; nucleotides not matched to a gene: 8. The CDR3 consists of 13 residues.

The rearrangement uses TRBV24-1 and TRBJ2-1, with a weak D call TRBD1 (5 bases). CDR1 is KGHDR and CDR2 is SFDVKD in the germline V gene. With 4 bases removed from V and 10 bases from J, the gap between germline ends came to 10 bases. This CDR3 has 12 residues. This chain's CDR3 is CATSDPRTEQFF. CDR3 nucleotides: TGTGCCACCAGTGACCCCCGGACAGAGCAGTTCTTC.

The V call is TRBV3-1 (or the pseudogene TRBV3-2), the J call TRBJ2-3; D is uncertain. Per the germline V gene, CDR1 is LGHDT and CDR2 is YNNKEL (reference sequence). Trimming cost V 1 base and J 5 bases, with 4 bases left between them. This CDR3 contains 12 residues. The chain's CDR3 is CASSQVRDTQYF. CDR3 in DNA: TGTGCCAGCAGCCAAGTTCGAGATACGCAGTATTTT.

In its sample, this clone was seen once. The V and J genes are TRBV18 and TRBJ1-5; D is perhaps TRBD1 (6 bases). Germline CDR1 reads KGHSH; CDR2 reads LQKENI. The CDR3 has 15 amino acids. Trimming left V 2 bases short and J 1 base short, with 9 bases between. This CDR3 reads CASSPSGASNQPQHF. CDR3 in DNA: TGTGCCAGCTCACCATCAGGGGCAAGCAATCAGCCCCAGCATTTT.

V and J are TRBV29-1 and TRBJ1-6; tentatively, D is TRBD1 (6 bases). The CDR3 loop spans 14 amino acids. V lost 4 bases and J lost 6, with 13 bases in between. The V gene's germline CDR1 is SQVTM and CDR2 ANQGSEA. The CDR3 region is CSVGEQGSNSPLHF. The CDR3 DNA is TGCAGCGTTGGGGAACAGGGAAGTAATTCACCCCTCCACTTT. Using reference TRBV29-1 and TRBJ1-6 for the parts outside the CDR3, the full variable domain is SAVISQKPSRDICQRGTSLTIQCQVDSQVTMMFWYRQQPGQSLTLIATANQGSEATYESGFVIDKFPISRPNLTFSTLTVSNMSPEDSSIYLCSVGEQGSNSPLHFGNGTRLTVT.

This clone was seen once. This sequence joins TRBV3-1 (or the pseudogene TRBV3-2) and TRBJ2-7; 10 bases line up with TRBD1. Germline CDR1 is LGHDT and CDR2 is YNNKEL (reference sequence). The CDR3 runs to 16 residues. J was trimmed by 4 bases and V by 4 bases; bases with no gene match: 10. CDR3 bases: TGTGCCAGCAGCCCGGCCGGGACAGGGGTACGGTACGAGCAGTACTTC. This gives the protein CASSPAGTGVRYEQYF.

The chain links TRBV4-2 to TRBJ1-2, with D possibly being TRBD1 (5 bases). V dropped 3 bases and J dropped 4 bases, with 12 bases sitting between them. This CDR3 spans 14 amino acids. Germline V gene data show CDR1 as LGHNA and CDR2 as YNFKEQ. CDR3 nucleotide sequence: TGTGCCAGCAGCCAGGGAGGGGATTCCTATGGCTACACCTTC. This sequence encodes CASSQGGDSYGYTF.

The genes are TRBV4-2 and TRBJ2-5; D may be TRBD2 (5 bases). The V end was cut by 4 bases, the J end by 3 bases, with 12 bases between. Germline loops: CDR1 LGHNA, CDR2 YNFKEQ. This CDR3 is built from 14 residues. CDR3 DNA sequence: TGTGCCAGCAGCCCCGGGATTGAGAAAGAGACCCAGTACTTC. It translates to CASSPGIEKETQYF.

V and J are TRBV19 and TRBJ1-2; 9 positions agree with TRBD1. J was trimmed by 2 bases and V by 5 bases; bases with no gene match: 6. CDR3 size: 15 residues. CDR1 is LNHDA, CDR2 SQIVND, per germline (reference sequence). In DNA form, the CDR3 reads TGTGCCAGTAGTCCCCCCGGGACAGGGAACTATGGCTACACCTTC. Protein sequence: CASSPPGTGNYGYTF.

Worth noting for this clone: Other DNA sequences in this specimen translate into the identical CDR3. The chain joins TRBV18 to TRBJ1-1, with 9 bases lining up with TRBD1. V gave up 3 bases and J gave up 1 base; unmatched junction bases: 3. This CDR3 is built from 15 residues. Per germline, CDR1 KGHSH and CDR2 LQKENI. CDR3 nucleotides: TGTGCCAGCTCACCGGGACAGGGAGCGAACACTGAAGCTTTCTTT. Translating gives CASSPGQGANTEAFF.

The J gene is TRBJ2-7, the V gene TRBV5-5; the match to TRBD1 covers 7 bases. Trimming at V came to 4 bases and at J to 0 bases, leaving 10 bases not matched to a gene. Germline CDR1 is SGHKS and CDR2 is YYEKEE (reference sequence). The CDR3 spans 16 residues. The CDR3 DNA is TGTGCCAGCAGCCCTCAGGGCAGGGGGAGCTCCTACGAGCAGTACTTC. Protein: CASSPQGRGSSYEQYF.

Notes on this clone: Other DNA variants within this sample encode the same CDR3. CDR3 sequence reads: CASSPGTANYGYTF. The CDR3, as DNA: TGCGCCAGCAGCCCAGGGACAGCTAACTATGGCTACACCTTC. The genes are TRBV5-1 and TRBJ1-2; TRBD1 aligns across 7 bases. Germline CDR1 reads SGHRS; CDR2 reads YFSETQ. The J segment lost 0 bases and the V segment lost 4 bases, leaving 3 bases of the junction unmatched. The CDR3 loop spans 14 amino acids.

The CDR3 DNA sequence: TGTGCCAGCAGCCGAGGACTAGCGGGCCCGGCCGGGGAACAGTACTTC. Translation: CASSRGLAGPAGEQYF. The rearrangement links TRBV3-1 (or the pseudogene TRBV3-2) to TRBJ2-7, with TRBD2 matching 11 bases. V lost 4 bases to trimming and J lost 10 bases; unmatched junction nucleotides: 15. From germline, CDR1 is LGHDT and CDR2 YNNKEL (reference sequence). The CDR3 is 16 residues long.

In its sample, this clone was seen a few times. The rearrangement uses TRBV7-2 and TRBJ1-4; 9 bases fit TRBD1. V was pared by 1 base and J by 8 bases, with 11 bases of the junction left unmatched. The germline V gene encodes CDR1 SGHTA and CDR2 FQGNSA. This CDR3 is 17 amino acids long. CDR3 sequence (DNA): TGTGCCAGCAGCTTAGAACGCCTGACAGGGGGTGGGGAAAAACTGTTTTTT. It is translated as CASSLERLTGGGEKLFF.

This chain links TRBV3-1 (or the pseudogene TRBV3-2) with TRBJ2-7; D ambiguous. With 2 bases removed from V and 5 bases from J, the gap between germline ends came to 16 bases. There are 15 residues in the CDR3. Germline V gives CDR1 LGHDT, CDR2 YNNKEL (reference sequence). CDR3 in DNA: TGTGCCAGCAGCCAATTCCACACCCAACCCCACGAGCAGTACTTC. It encodes CASSQFHTQPHEQYF.

J is TRBJ2-5 and V is TRBV11-2, with 9 nucleotides matching TRBD1. CDR1 and CDR2 (germline): SGHAT, FQNNGV. There are 18 residues in the CDR3. V gave up 2 bases and J gave up 2 bases; unmatched junction bases: 12. The CDR3 sequence is CASSLPRTGTGRQETQYF. As DNA, the CDR3 is TGTGCCAGCAGCTTACCCAGGACCGGGACAGGGCGACAAGAGACCCAGTACTTC.

This sequence joins TRBV7-9 and TRBJ2-5, with D possibly matching TRBD1 (7 bases). This CDR3 region has 16 residues. Germline CDR1 is SEHNR and CDR2 is FQNEAQ (reference sequence). With 0 bases removed from V and 4 bases from J, the gap between germline ends came to 15 bases. Here the CDR3 DNA reads TGTGCCAGCAGCTTAGCACAGGGGAGGAGGCCAGAGACCCAGTACTTC. Encoded protein: CASSLAQGRRPETQYF.

The rearrangement links TRBV27 to TRBJ1-2; D gene unclear. Germline assignment: CDR1 MNHEY and CDR2 SMNVEV (reference sequence). There are 14 residues in the CDR3. The V and J ends lost 2 bases and 8 bases respectively, with 15 bases between them. The CDR3 is CASSLIPASGGYTF. CDR3 coding DNA: TGTGCCAGCAGTTTAATCCCGGCCTCGGGGGGCTACACCTTC.

V and J are TRBV6-4 and TRBJ1-1; D is undetermined. The germline CDR1 and CDR2 sequences are MRHNA and SNTAGT. This CDR3 region has 13 residues. V gave up 4 bases and J gave up 4 bases, with 10 bases separating them. The DNA for the CDR3 is TGTGCCAGCAGTGCTACACGGGTCACTGAAGCTTTCTTT. The encoded protein is CASSATRVTEAFF.

The rearrangement joins TRBV18 to TRBJ1-6; maybe TRBD1 (6 bases). Trimming cost V 2 bases and J 10 bases, with 15 bases left between them. Germline-derived CDR1 and CDR2 are KGHSH and LQKENI. This CDR3 is built from 15 residues. CDR3: CASSPVAGVGSPLHF. The CDR3 nucleotides read TGTGCCAGCTCACCAGTGGCAGGGGTTGGATCACCCCTCCACTTT.

The CDR3 DNA is TGTGCCAGCAGATTACGGGACAGTGAAATCTATGGCTACACCTTC. Encoded protein: CASRLRDSEIYGYTF. The V gene is TRBV27, the J gene TRBJ1-2; 7 positions match TRBD1. Per the germline V gene, CDR1 is MNHEY and CDR2 is SMNVEV (reference sequence). V was clipped by 6 bases and J by 4 bases; unmatched bases: 11. The CDR3 runs 15 residues.